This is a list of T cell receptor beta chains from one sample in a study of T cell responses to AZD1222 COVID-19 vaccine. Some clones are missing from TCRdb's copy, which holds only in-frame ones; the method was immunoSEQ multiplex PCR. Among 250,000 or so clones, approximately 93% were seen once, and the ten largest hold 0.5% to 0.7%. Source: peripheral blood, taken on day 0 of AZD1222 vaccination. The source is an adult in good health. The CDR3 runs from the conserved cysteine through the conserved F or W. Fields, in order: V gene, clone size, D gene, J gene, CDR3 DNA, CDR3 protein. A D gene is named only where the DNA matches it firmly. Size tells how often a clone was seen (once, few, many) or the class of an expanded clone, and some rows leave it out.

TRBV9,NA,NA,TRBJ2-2,TGTGCCAGCAGCGTTTCAGGGGACGGGGAGCTGTTTTTT,CASSVSGDGELFF
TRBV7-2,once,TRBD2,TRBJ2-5,TGTGCCAGCAGCTTACTCGCGATAGCGGGAGTAGAGACCCAGTACTTC,CASSLLAIAGVETQYF
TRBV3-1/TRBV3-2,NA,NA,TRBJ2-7,TGTGCCAGCAGCCCTGGATCAAGCTCCTACGAGCAGTACTTC,CASSPGSSSYEQYF
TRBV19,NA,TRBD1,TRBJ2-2,TGTGCCACCGACAGGGGCAACACCGGGGAGCTGTTTTTT,CATDRGNTGELFF
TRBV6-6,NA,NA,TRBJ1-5,TGTGCCAGCAGTTCCTCAGCCCTGTGGCCCCAGCATTTT,CASSSSALWPQHF
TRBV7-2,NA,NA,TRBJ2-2,TGTGCCAGCAGCCTTATCGGCGGGGAGCTGTTTTTT,CASSLIGGELFF
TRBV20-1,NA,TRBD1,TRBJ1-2,TGCAGTGCTAGTATCCGGGACAGGGTCTATGGCTACACCTTC,CSASIRDRVYGYTF
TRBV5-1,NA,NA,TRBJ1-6,TGCGCCAGCAGCGGCGCGACAGACTCACCCCTCCACTTT,CASSGATDSPLHF
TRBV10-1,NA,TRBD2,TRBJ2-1,TGCGCCAGCAGTGAGTCGGGGCTCATTAGCGGGGCCAATGAGCAGTTCTTC,CASSESGLISGANEQFF
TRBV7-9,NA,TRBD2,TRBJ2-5,TGTGCCAGCAGCTCCGGGACTAGCGGGACACTAGGGGAGACCCAGTACTTC,CASSSGTSGTLGETQYF
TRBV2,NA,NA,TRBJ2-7,TGTGCCAGCAGAAAGAGTAGAAACTTGAACGAGCAGTACTTC,CASRKSRNLNEQYF
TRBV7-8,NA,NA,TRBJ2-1,TGTGCCAGCAGCTTAGTCTTGTCCCCCGGCTCCTACAATGAGCAGTTCTTC,CASSLVLSPGSYNEQFF
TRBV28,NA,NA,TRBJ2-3,TGTGCCAGCTGGAAGGGGTCCACAGATACGCAGTATTTT,CASWKGSTDTQYF
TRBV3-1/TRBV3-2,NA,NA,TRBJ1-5,TGTGCCAGCAGCCAAGTCTGGAGGGGCAGTCAGCCCCAGCATTTT,CASSQVWRGSQPQHF
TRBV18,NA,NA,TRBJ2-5,TGTGCCAGCTCACCAGTTACATTGGAGACCCAGTACTTC,CASSPVTLETQYF
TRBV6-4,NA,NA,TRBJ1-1,TGTGCCAGCAGCGTGGGCCAAGGAACTGAAGCTTTCTTT,CASSVGQGTEAFF
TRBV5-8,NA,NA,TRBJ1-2,TGTGCCAGCAGCTCCAAGAATCGGCACTATGGCTACACCTTC,CASSSKNRHYGYTF
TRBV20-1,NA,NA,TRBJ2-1,TGCAGTGCTAGTCCGGCTAGCAGGACGGGGAATGAGCAGTTCTTC,CSASPASRTGNEQFF
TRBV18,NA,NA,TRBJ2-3,TGTGCCACCTCAGAGATGGCCCCCACAGATACGCAGTATTTT,CATSEMAPTDTQYF
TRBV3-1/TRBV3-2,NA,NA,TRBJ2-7,TGTGCCAGCAGCCACGGAGACTACGAGCAGTACTTC,CASSHGDYEQYF
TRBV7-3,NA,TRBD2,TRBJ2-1,TGTGCCAGCAGCCCCCAACTAGCGGGCGTGGATGAGCAGTTCTTC,CASSPQLAGVDEQFF
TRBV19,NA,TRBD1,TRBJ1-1,TGTGCCAGTAGTAGTCCGGGGACAGGGAACACTGAAGCTTTCTTT,CASSSPGTGNTEAFF
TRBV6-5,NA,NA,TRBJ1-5,TGTGCCAGCAATCTGGACAGTAGCAATCAGCCCCAGCATTTT,CASNLDSSNQPQHF
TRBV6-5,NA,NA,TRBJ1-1,TGTGCCAGCAGTTACTCCCCGGCATTGGGGGCTTTCTTT,CASSYSPALGAFF